One TCR beta chain is described in this entry. Antigen unknown. The data were obtained in a study of cytomegalovirus exposure and HLA in healthy donors. Overall study findings and caveats: Cytomegalovirus-associated status was assigned to about 180 TCR beta chains. Confirmation in vitro established that a few CMV-associated chains were specific for CMV antigens.

An approximately 120-subject validation cohort, separate from the 666-subject first cohort, supplied the donors. Only in-frame clones appear in the TCRdb table, and some are missing; sequencing was by immunoSEQ multiplex PCR. Of about 200,000 clones listed, approximately 78% are singletons. CDR1 and CDR2 (germline): ENHRY, SYGVKD. Trimming shortened V by 8 bases and J by 4 bases, and 9 bases separated the two germline ends. The CDR3 totals 12 residues. The gene calls are TRBV10-3 and TRBJ1-5, with D hard to call. Sequenced sample: PBMCs. The receptor's source is a woman in her thirties in good health and CMV-seronegative. CDR3 in amino acids: CAIAGGNQPQHF. The DNA of the CDR3 is TGTGCCATCGCGGGTGGAAATCAGCCCCAGCATTTT.